These 20 T cell receptor beta chains share one sample of origin, sequenced in a study of CXCR3-negative and CXCR3-positive naive CD8 T cells. All TRB cDNA libraries came from 5' RACE performed with UMI labels. TCRdb reanalyzed the 5' RACE reads, giving one entry per CDR3 protein sequence and no DNA. The sample has 35,000 to 50,000 distinct CDR3 sequences. The source material was memory CD8+ T cells from blood. Receptors were obtained from a human donor in good health. Some clones in this sample may be carry-over from other donors' samples.

The chain uses TRBV20-1 and TRBJ2-1; the TCRdb call, TRBD2, lacks DNA for checking. CDR3 length: 20 amino acids. The germline CDR1 and CDR2 sequences are DFQATT and SNEGSKA (reference sequence). The chain's CDR3 is CSARDLKRLPWVVSYNEQFF.

The chain couples TRBV6-4 to TRBJ1-2; TCRdb reports TRBD1, a call that lacks DNA to check it against. Germline lookup yields CDR1 MRHNA and CDR2 SNTAGT. The CDR3 has 15 residues. CDR3 protein: CASSGEGQVNYGYTF.

This rearrangement joins TRBV11-2 to TRBJ1-6; as DNA is missing, the TRBD1 call by TCRdb cannot be tested. Germline assignment: CDR1 SGHAT and CDR2 FQNNGV. The CDR3 contains 14 residues. CDR3 sequence: CASSGTGIESPLHF.

The V call is TRBV7-3, the J call TRBJ2-1; TCRdb picks TRBD2, but there is no DNA to check that call. This CDR3 has 13 amino acids. Germline loops: CDR1 SGHTA, CDR2 FQGTGA. The CDR3 region is CASSQIWENEQFF.

The genes are TRBV20-1 and TRBJ1-1. CDR3 size: 16 residues. In germline, CDR1 is DFQATT, CDR2 SNEGSKA (reference sequence). The CDR3: CSARDLTRGENTEAFF.

The chain carries TRBV6-2 or TRBV6-3 and TRBJ2-5; the TRBD2 assignment by TCRdb is unverifiable without DNA. Germline V gene data show CDR1 as MNHEY and CDR2 as SVGEGT. This CDR3 comprises 14 residues. The CDR3 loop reads CASSYYGGGETQYF.

This chain joins TRBV14 and TRBJ1-2. Germline V gene lookup returns CDR1 SGHDN and CDR2 FVKESK. This CDR3 region has 14 residues. CDR3 residues: CASSHLQGPYGYTF.

The rearrangement links TRBV6-6 to TRBJ1-2. The germline gives CDR1 MNHNY, CDR2 SVGAGI (reference sequence). The CDR3 contains 11 residues. The chain's CDR3 is CASKLGAGYTF.

The chain recombines TRBV19 with TRBJ1-1. The length of the CDR3 is 13 residues. CDR1 LNHDA and CDR2 SQIVND come from the germline V gene (reference sequence). The CDR3 loop reads CASSIGLDTEAFF.

J is TRBJ2-5 and V is TRBV7-9; TCRdb reports TRBD1, a call that lacks DNA to check it against. The germline gives CDR1 SEHNR, CDR2 FQNEAQ (reference sequence). This CDR3 has 14 residues. The CDR3 reads CASLEDRFQETQYF.

The chain couples TRBV5-1 to TRBJ2-1. The CDR3 length is 14 residues. Germline lookup yields CDR1 SGHRS and CDR2 YFSETQ. CDR3: CASSSEDRYNEQFF.

This chain connects TRBV4-2 to TRBJ2-1; TCRdb gives TRBD2 as the D gene, but with no DNA this cannot be confirmed. The CDR3 is 16 amino acids. In germline, CDR1 is LGHNA, CDR2 YNFKEQ. This CDR3 is CTSSQALAGDYNEQFF.

This clonotype ranks as medium-sized in terms of frequency. The genes are TRBV2 and TRBJ1-2. This CDR3 spans 15 amino acids. CDR1 and CDR2 from the germline V gene are SNHLY and FYNNEI. This CDR3 reads CASRAKGLFNYGYTF.

V gene TRBV11-3 combines with J gene TRBJ2-7; TCRdb's D call of TRBD2 is untestable without DNA. CDR3 length: 15 amino acids. Germline CDR1 is SGHNT and CDR2 is YENEEA. Here the CDR3 reads CASSPRTSGGREQYF.

The chain is built from TRBV29-1 and TRBJ2-1. The V gene's germline CDR1 is SQVTM and CDR2 ANQGSEA. This CDR3 region has 14 residues. CDR3 residues: CIVEGFKSYNEQFF.

The genes are TRBV6-5 and TRBJ2-7. Germline V gene lookup returns CDR1 MNHEY and CDR2 SVGAGI. The CDR3 contains 13 residues. CDR3 residues: CVSSYSGSLEQYF.

The chain carries TRBV6-2 or TRBV6-3 and TRBJ2-5; absent DNA, TCRdb's TRBD1 call cannot be checked. The germline V gene encodes CDR1 MNHEY and CDR2 SVGEGT. This CDR3 is built from 16 residues. The CDR3: CASSLEDRYPQETQYF.

This sequence joins TRBV7-9 and TRBJ2-5. Germline CDR1 and CDR2: SEHNR and FQNEAQ (reference sequence). CDR3 length: 13 amino acids. The CDR3 spells CASSSILSETQYF.

The chain is built from TRBV13 and TRBJ2-1; checking the TCRdb D call of TRBD1 is not possible without DNA. Germline V gene lookup returns CDR1 PRHDT and CDR2 FYEKMQ (reference sequence). The CDR3 covers 14 residues. The CDR3 here is CASSPKDRNNEQFF.

The chain has TRBV24-1 and TRBJ2-1; TCRdb designates TRBD1, a call that cannot be tested without DNA. Germline loops: CDR1 KGHDR, CDR2 SFDVKD. The CDR3 runs to 14 residues. The CDR3 reads CATSDLEPGSEQFF.